These T cell receptor beta chains were read from a single sample in a study of blood T cell repertoires in COVID-19. Clones were read by immunoSEQ multiplex PCR, and TCRdb kept only the in-frame ones, dropping some. Found here are more than 70,000 clones, around 83% of them singletons; the top ten hold around a third. Input material: peripheral blood. These receptors originate from a woman aged 70 to 79 with acute or convalescent COVID-19. CDR3s include the opening cysteine and the closing phenylalanine or tryptophan. The order of the fields is CDR3 length, clone size, V gene, D gene, J gene, CDR3 protein, CDR3 DNA. D genes are given only for firm matches. Rows give clone size only sometimes, using once, few, many, or a class for an expanded clone.

length: 15
size: -
V: TRBV14
D: -
J: TRBJ2-5
CDR3: CASSQWAGGGETQYF
DNA: TGTGCCAGCAGTCAGTGGGCAGGGGGAGGAGAGACCCAGTACTTC

length: 14
size: -
V: TRBV28
D: -
J: TRBJ2-7
CDR3: CASSFDRLAYEQYF
DNA: TGTGCCAGCAGCTTTGACAGGTTAGCCTACGAGCAGTACTTC

length: 12
size: -
V: TRBV30
D: TRBD1
J: TRBJ1-4
CDR3: CAWNRGREKLFF
DNA: TGTGCCTGGAACAGGGGCAGAGAAAAACTGTTTTTT

length: 12
size: -
V: TRBV18
D: -
J: TRBJ2-1
CDR3: CASGRAHNEQFF
DNA: TGTGCCAGCGGGCGGGCACACAATGAGCAGTTCTTC

length: 15
size: -
V: TRBV3-1/TRBV3-2
D: -
J: TRBJ1-2
CDR3: CASSRGVSQGGGYTF
DNA: TGTGCCAGCAGCCGCGGCGTTTCACAGGGTGGTGGCTACACCTTC

length: 14
size: -
V: TRBV10-3
D: TRBD1
J: TRBJ1-1
CDR3: CAIRGQVDDTEAFF
DNA: TGTGCCATCAGAGGACAGGTCGATGACACTGAAGCTTTCTTT

length: 14
size: few
V: TRBV18
D: -
J: TRBJ1-1
CDR3: CASSPGQKNTEAFF
DNA: TGTGCCAGCTCACCAGGACAGAAGAACACTGAAGCTTTCTTT

length: 14
size: once
V: TRBV4-2
D: -
J: TRBJ1-2
CDR3: CASSQGSPGNGYTF
DNA: TGTGCCAGCAGCCAAGGTAGCCCGGGGAATGGCTACACCTTC

length: 16
size: -
V: TRBV3-1/TRBV3-2
D: -
J: TRBJ1-3
CDR3: CASSQDGGAGGNTIYF
DNA: TGTGCCAGCAGCCAAGATGGAGGGGCTGGAGGAAACACCATATATTTT

length: 13
size: -
V: TRBV12-3/TRBV12-4
D: TRBD2
J: TRBJ2-1
CDR3: CASSGTSGREQFF
DNA: TGTGCCAGCAGTGGGACTAGCGGGCGTGAGCAGTTCTTC

length: 13
size: -
V: TRBV10-3
D: TRBD1
J: TRBJ1-2
CDR3: CATHGTDNYGYTF
DNA: TGTGCCACCCATGGGACAGACAACTATGGCTACACCTTC

length: 15
size: -
V: TRBV7-8
D: -
J: TRBJ2-1
CDR3: CASSLAGRNLNEQFF
DNA: TGTGCCAGCAGCTTGGCAGGGAGGAACTTAAATGAGCAGTTCTTC

length: 14
size: -
V: TRBV5-1
D: -
J: TRBJ1-2
CDR3: CASSLTAGVHGYTF
DNA: TGCGCCAGCAGCTTGACGGCAGGGGTACATGGCTACACCTTC

length: 16
size: -
V: TRBV5-1
D: -
J: TRBJ2-1
CDR3: CASSLGPGTRINEQFF
DNA: TGCGCCAGCAGCTTGGGGCCCGGGACTCGAATCAATGAGCAGTTCTTC

length: 15
size: -
V: TRBV3-1/TRBV3-2
D: TRBD1
J: TRBJ2-1
CDR3: CASSPWTGGYHEQFF
DNA: TGTGCCAGCAGCCCTTGGACAGGGGGCTATCATGAGCAGTTCTTC

length: 15
size: -
V: TRBV3-1/TRBV3-2
D: -
J: TRBJ1-2
CDR3: CASSQTPAGVRVYTF
DNA: TGTGCCAGCAGCCAGACCCCCGCCGGAGTTAGAGTCTACACCTTC

length: 16
size: -
V: TRBV4-2
D: -
J: TRBJ2-1
CDR3: CASSPFEGMANNEQFF
DNA: TGTGCCAGCAGCCCATTCGAGGGTATGGCGAACAATGAGCAGTTCTTC

length: 14
size: once
V: TRBV24-1
D: TRBD2
J: TRBJ2-1
CDR3: CATTGTSGSHEQFF
DNA: TGTGCCACCACCGGGACTAGCGGGAGCCATGAGCAGTTCTTC

length: 18
size: -
V: TRBV9
D: TRBD2
J: TRBJ2-2
CDR3: CASSVSRLAGMVSGELFF
DNA: TGTGCCAGCAGCGTATCCCGGCTAGCGGGAATGGTGAGCGGGGAGCTGTTTTTT

length: 21
size: -
V: TRBV7-6
D: -
J: TRBJ2-4
CDR3: CASSSPGDARQGHLAKNIQYF
DNA: TGTGCCAGCAGCTCCCCCGGTGACGCTAGGCAGGGGCATTTAGCCAAAAACATTCAGTACTTC

length: 15
size: -
V: TRBV29-1
D: TRBD1
J: TRBJ1-3
CDR3: CSVGSGTGTGNTIYF
DNA: TGCAGCGTTGGGTCCGGGACAGGGACTGGAAACACCATATATTTT

length: 16
size: few
V: TRBV7-9
D: TRBD1
J: TRBJ1-6
CDR3: CASRPGQGNWESPLHF
DNA: TGTGCCAGCAGACCAGGACAGGGGAATTGGGAATCACCCCTCCACTTT

length: 16
size: once
V: TRBV19
D: -
J: TRBJ2-1
CDR3: CASSIGRRFSYNEQFF
DNA: TGTGCCAGTAGTATCGGTCGGCGGTTCTCCTACAATGAGCAGTTCTTC

length: 19
size: -
V: TRBV11-2
D: -
J: TRBJ2-5
CDR3: CASGPPAPAGGLRLETQYF
DNA: TGTGCCAGCGGCCCTCCCGCCCCGGCCGGAGGGCTGAGGCTAGAGACCCAGTACTTC

length: 14
size: -
V: TRBV6-5
D: TRBD1
J: TRBJ1-5
CDR3: CASNSGTGRQPQHF
DNA: TGTGCCAGCAATTCCGGGACAGGGCGTCAGCCCCAGCATTTT

length: 15
size: -
V: TRBV14
D: -
J: TRBJ1-1
CDR3: CASSQGNRDAKGAFF
DNA: TGTGCCAGCAGCCAAGGCAACAGGGACGCCAAGGGAGCTTTCTTT

length: 14
size: once
V: TRBV10-3
D: -
J: TRBJ1-3
CDR3: CAISEDRSGNTIYF
DNA: TGTGCCATCAGTGAAGACAGGTCTGGAAACACCATATATTTT

length: 17
size: -
V: TRBV4-1
D: -
J: TRBJ1-6
CDR3: CASSQDLVGVGRSPLHF
DNA: TGCGCCAGCAGCCAAGATCTTGTGGGCGTAGGTCGTTCACCCCTCCACTTT

length: 15
size: -
V: TRBV5-4
D: TRBD2
J: TRBJ2-5
CDR3: CASSSGTSRQETQYF
DNA: TGTGCCAGCAGCTCCGGGACTAGCCGGCAAGAGACCCAGTACTTC

length: 16
size: -
V: TRBV4-1
D: TRBD2
J: TRBJ2-5
CDR3: CASSQTTSGIRETQYF
DNA: TGCGCCAGCAGCCAGACGACTAGCGGGATTCGGGAGACCCAGTACTTC

length: 15
size: -
V: TRBV5-1
D: -
J: TRBJ2-7
CDR3: CASTMGAGVGYEQYF
DNA: TGCGCCAGCACCATGGGGGCGGGCGTGGGTTACGAGCAGTACTTC

length: 16
size: large
V: TRBV6-2/TRBV6-3
D: -
J: TRBJ2-7
CDR3: CASSYSLREPSYEQYF
DNA: TGTGCCAGCAGTTACTCGTTGCGGGAACCCTCCTACGAGCAGTACTTC

length: 13
size: once
V: TRBV5-5
D: TRBD1
J: TRBJ1-2
CDR3: CASSTGERMSYTF
DNA: TGTGCCAGCAGCACAGGGGAAAGGATGTCCTACACCTTC

length: 15
size: -
V: TRBV7-6
D: -
J: TRBJ2-7
CDR3: CASSLATRDGAEQYF
DNA: TGTGCCAGCAGCTTAGCGACCCGGGATGGTGCCGAGCAGTACTTC

length: 14
size: -
V: TRBV7-9
D: -
J: TRBJ2-5
CDR3: CASSLHRDQETQYF
DNA: TGTGCCAGCAGCTTACACAGGGACCAAGAGACCCAGTACTTC

length: 14
size: -
V: TRBV10-3
D: -
J: TRBJ1-5
CDR3: CAISRDGRNQPQHF
DNA: TGTGCCATCAGTCGTGACGGGAGAAATCAGCCCCAGCATTTT

length: 16
size: -
V: TRBV10-3
D: TRBD1
J: TRBJ2-7
CDR3: CAISEPGQGVRYEQYF
DNA: TGTGCCATCAGTGAGCCAGGACAGGGTGTCCGCTACGAGCAGTACTTC

length: 14
size: -
V: TRBV11-2
D: -
J: TRBJ2-2
CDR3: CASSSGRETGELFF
DNA: TGTGCCAGCAGCTCGGGTCGGGAGACCGGGGAGCTGTTTTTT

length: 14
size: -
V: TRBV5-1
D: -
J: TRBJ1-5
CDR3: CASSLAPRDQPQHF
DNA: TGCGCCAGCAGCTTGGCACCGCGGGATCAGCCCCAGCATTTT

length: 15
size: -
V: TRBV2
D: TRBD1
J: TRBJ2-3
CDR3: CASSTGTASTDTQYF
DNA: TGTGCCAGCAGTACTGGGACAGCTAGCACAGATACGCAGTATTTT

length: 15
size: once
V: TRBV10-3
D: -
J: TRBJ2-1
CDR3: CAISEPSEYDNEQFF
DNA: TGTGCCATCAGTGAGCCTAGCGAGTACGACAATGAGCAGTTCTTC

length: 17
size: -
V: TRBV11-2
D: -
J: TRBJ2-3
CDR3: CASSLESWGPSTDTQYF
DNA: TGTGCCAGCAGCTTAGAAAGTTGGGGGCCTAGCACAGATACGCAGTATTTT

length: 15
size: -
V: TRBV5-1
D: TRBD1
J: TRBJ1-1
CDR3: CASSLIQGAGTEAFF
DNA: TGCGCCAGCAGCTTGATACAGGGGGCGGGCACTGAAGCTTTCTTT

length: 14
size: -
V: TRBV3-1/TRBV3-2
D: -
J: TRBJ1-1
CDR3: CASSFITGNTEAFF
DNA: TGTGCCAGCAGCTTTATTACAGGGAACACTGAAGCTTTCTTT

length: 14
size: -
V: TRBV6-5
D: -
J: TRBJ1-1
CDR3: CASRLQFIDTEAFF
DNA: TGTGCCAGCAGACTCCAATTTATCGACACTGAAGCTTTCTTT

length: 16
size: -
V: TRBV12-2
D: -
J: TRBJ2-2
CDR3: CASDNSGLINTGELFF
DNA: TGTGCAAGTGACAACTCTGGACTTATTAACACCGGGGAGCTGTTTTTT

length: 19
size: -
V: TRBV10-3
D: TRBD2
J: TRBJ2-6
CDR3: CAISENTSGGLSGANVLTF
DNA: TGTGCCATCAGTGAGAACACTAGCGGGGGCCTCTCTGGGGCCAACGTCCTGACTTTC

length: 15
size: -
V: TRBV6-1
D: -
J: TRBJ1-4
CDR3: CASSGNSRTNEKLFF
DNA: TGTGCCAGCAGTGGGAATTCTAGGACTAATGAAAAACTGTTTTTT

length: 13
size: once
V: TRBV28
D: TRBD1
J: TRBJ2-5
CDR3: CATTLGGWETQYF
DNA: TGTGCCACCACATTAGGGGGCTGGGAGACCCAGTACTTC

length: 14
size: -
V: TRBV3-1/TRBV3-2
D: TRBD2
J: TRBJ2-3
CDR3: CASGLAGGTDTQYF
DNA: TGTGCCAGCGGGCTAGCGGGAGGAACTGATACGCAGTATTTT

length: 14
size: -
V: TRBV2
D: -
J: TRBJ2-3
CDR3: CASGMLAQTDTQYF
DNA: TGTGCCAGCGGGATGCTAGCGCAAACAGATACGCAGTATTTT

length: 15
size: -
V: TRBV29-1
D: TRBD1
J: TRBJ2-3
CDR3: CSVEWGQLIGDTQYF
DNA: TGCAGCGTTGAATGGGGACAGCTGATCGGAGATACGCAGTATTTT

length: 15
size: -
V: TRBV5-4
D: TRBD2
J: TRBJ2-1
CDR3: CASSLERDSYNEQFF
DNA: TGTGCCAGCAGCTTGGAGCGGGACTCCTACAATGAGCAGTTCTTC

length: 16
size: -
V: TRBV3-1/TRBV3-2
D: TRBD1
J: TRBJ2-2
CDR3: CASSLWGTGETGELFF
DNA: TGTGCCAGCAGCCTATGGGGGACAGGGGAAACCGGGGAGCTGTTTTTT

length: 20
size: -
V: TRBV4-1
D: -
J: TRBJ1-4
CDR3: CASSRVLGRGPLTTNEKLFF
DNA: TGCGCCAGCAGCCGAGTCCTGGGCAGGGGCCCCCTCACAACTAATGAAAAACTGTTTTTT

length: 14
size: -
V: TRBV19
D: -
J: TRBJ2-2
CDR3: CASEAGWGVGELFF
DNA: TGTGCCAGTGAGGCCGGCTGGGGAGTCGGGGAGCTGTTTTTT

length: 15
size: -
V: TRBV3-1/TRBV3-2
D: -
J: TRBJ2-5
CDR3: CASSLKKGRGETQYF
DNA: TGTGCCAGCAGCCTAAAAAAGGGCAGGGGTGAGACCCAGTACTTC

length: 17
size: -
V: TRBV15
D: TRBD1
J: TRBJ1-5
CDR3: CATSGRRTGSTNQPQHF
DNA: TGTGCCACCAGCGGAAGAAGGACAGGGAGTACCAATCAGCCCCAGCATTTT

length: 14
size: -
V: TRBV21-1
D: -
J: TRBJ1-1
CDR3: CASRTDSRRTEAFF
DNA: TGTGCCAGCAGGACGGACAGTAGGCGTACTGAAGCTTTCTTT

length: 13
size: -
V: TRBV12-3/TRBV12-4
D: -
J: TRBJ2-2
CDR3: CASRPGFTGELFF
DNA: TGTGCCAGCAGGCCAGGGTTCACCGGGGAGCTGTTTTTT